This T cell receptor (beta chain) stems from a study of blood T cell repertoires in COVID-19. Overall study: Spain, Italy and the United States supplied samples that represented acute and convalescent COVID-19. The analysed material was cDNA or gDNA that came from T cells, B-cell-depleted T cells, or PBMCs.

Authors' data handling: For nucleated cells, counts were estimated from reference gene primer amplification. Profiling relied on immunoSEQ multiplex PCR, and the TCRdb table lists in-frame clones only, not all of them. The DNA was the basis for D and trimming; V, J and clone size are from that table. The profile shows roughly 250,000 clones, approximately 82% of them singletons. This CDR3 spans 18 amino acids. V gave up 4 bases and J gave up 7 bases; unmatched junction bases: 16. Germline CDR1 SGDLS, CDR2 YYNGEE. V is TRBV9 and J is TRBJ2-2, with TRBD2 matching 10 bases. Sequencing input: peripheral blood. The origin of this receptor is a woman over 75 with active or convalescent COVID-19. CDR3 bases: TGTGCCAGCAGCAAGTTTAGCGGGAGGCCAACGGTGGGCGGGGAGCTGTTTTTT. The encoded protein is CASSKFSGRPTVGGELFF.